This TCR beta chain is from a study of human T cells and chemical hapten exposure. Across the study: Alopecia areata, totalis or universalis affected patients, mainly female. The variation in per-sample TCR yields arose mainly from small differences in pooled library volumes.

Authors' methods: Sampled TCR counts reached a median of about 90,000 per sample, with values ranging from roughly 20,000 to 750,000. TCRdb reprocessed the RACE reads with MiXCR, giving one entry per CDR3 protein. The V and J calls, along with clone size, are taken from TCRdb and not from the paper's own processing. The data hold 190,000 or so distinct CDR3 sequences, with around a quarter observed a single time. The time point is: patch test 3, about 24 weeks after DPC sensitization. The sample's treatment: therapeutic diphenylcyclopropenone sensitization with weekly scalp DPC. The CDR3 sequence is 17 residues long. The junction had 11 bases not matched to a gene; V was cut back by 8 bases and J by 0 bases. Germline values: CDR1 SNHLY, CDR2 FYNNEI. In this sample, this clonotype turned up many times. What it binds is unknown. Study conclusions and caveats: TCRs at a frequency above 1 in 1000 stayed unchanged with DPC sensitization.

The sequencing used whole blood, collected in connection with sensitization to the hapten diphenylcyclopropenone (DPC). The genes are TRBV2 and TRBJ2-1; TRBD2 matches 9 bases. This receptor was obtained from a woman in her thirties or forties with alopecia areata. Some clones in this sample may be carry-over from other donors' samples. The CDR3: CASWDWTSAISYNEQFF. Here the CDR3 DNA reads TGTGCCAGCTGGGATTGGACTAGCGCTATCTCCTACAATGAGCAGTTCTTC.